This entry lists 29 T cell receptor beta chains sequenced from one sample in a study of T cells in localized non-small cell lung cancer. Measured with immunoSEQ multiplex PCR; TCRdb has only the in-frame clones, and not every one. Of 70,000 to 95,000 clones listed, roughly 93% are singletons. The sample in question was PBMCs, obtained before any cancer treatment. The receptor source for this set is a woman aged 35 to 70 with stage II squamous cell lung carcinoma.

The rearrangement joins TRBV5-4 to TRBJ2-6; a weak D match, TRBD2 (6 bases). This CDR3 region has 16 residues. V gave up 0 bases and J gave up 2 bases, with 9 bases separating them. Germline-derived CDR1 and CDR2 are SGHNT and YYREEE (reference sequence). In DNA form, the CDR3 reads TGTGCCAGCAGCTTGGTGGGAGGCGCTGGGGCCAACGTCCTGACTTTC. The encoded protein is CASSLVGGAGANVLTF.

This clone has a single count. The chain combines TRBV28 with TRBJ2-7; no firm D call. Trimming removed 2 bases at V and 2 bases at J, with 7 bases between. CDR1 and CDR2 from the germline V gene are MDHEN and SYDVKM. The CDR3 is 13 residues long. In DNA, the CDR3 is TGTGCCAGCAGTTTAGTTGGGCCCTACGAGCAGTACTTC. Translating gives CASSLVGPYEQYF.

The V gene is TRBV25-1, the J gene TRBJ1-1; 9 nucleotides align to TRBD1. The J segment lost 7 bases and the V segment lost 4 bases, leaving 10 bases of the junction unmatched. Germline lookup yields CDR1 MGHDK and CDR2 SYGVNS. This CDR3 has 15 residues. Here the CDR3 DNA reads TGTGCCAGCAGTGCAGGACAGGGGTCCGCCCGTGAAGCTTTCTTT. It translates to CASSAGQGSAREAFF. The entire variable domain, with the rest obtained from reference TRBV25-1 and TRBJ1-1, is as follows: EADIYQTPRYLVIGTGKKITLECSQTMGHDKMYWYQQDPGMELHLIHYSYGVNSTEKGDLSSESTVSRIRTEHFPLTLESARPSHTSQYLCASSAGQGSAREAFFGQGTRLTVV.

The CDR3 loop reads CASRTRNEQYF. CDR3 coding DNA: TGTGCCAGCAGAACTCGAAATGAGCAGTACTTC. V is TRBV28 and J is TRBJ2-7; D is unresolved. V shed 6 bases and J shed 7 bases, with 10 bases lying between them. The CDR3 sequence is 11 residues long. Per the germline V gene, CDR1 is MDHEN and CDR2 is SYDVKM. Using reference TRBV28 and TRBJ2-7 for the parts outside the CDR3, the full variable domain is DVKVTQSSRYLVKRTGEKVFLECVQDMDHENMFWYRQDPGLGLRLIYFSYDVKMKEKGDIPEGYSVSREKKERFSLILESASTNQTSMYLCASRTRNEQYFGPGTRLTVT.

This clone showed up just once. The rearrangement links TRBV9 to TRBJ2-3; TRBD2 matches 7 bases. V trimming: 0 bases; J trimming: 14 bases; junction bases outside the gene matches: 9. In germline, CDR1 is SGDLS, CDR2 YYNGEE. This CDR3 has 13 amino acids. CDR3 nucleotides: TGTGCCAGCAGCGTAGGCTTATGGGAGGGGCTGTATTTT. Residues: CASSVGLWEGLYF.

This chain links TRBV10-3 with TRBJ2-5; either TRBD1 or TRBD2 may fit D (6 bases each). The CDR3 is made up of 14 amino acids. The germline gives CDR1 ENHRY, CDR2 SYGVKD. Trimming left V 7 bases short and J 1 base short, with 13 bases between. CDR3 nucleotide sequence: TGTGCCATCAACTCCGGGGGCCTCCAAGAGACCCAGTACTTC. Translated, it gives CAINSGGLQETQYF.

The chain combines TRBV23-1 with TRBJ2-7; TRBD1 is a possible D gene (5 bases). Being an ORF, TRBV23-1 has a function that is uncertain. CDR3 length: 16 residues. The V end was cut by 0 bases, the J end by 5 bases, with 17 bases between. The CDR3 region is CASSQSARALGDEQYF. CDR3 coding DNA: TGCGCCAGCAGTCAATCAGCCAGGGCCCTCGGTGACGAGCAGTACTTC.

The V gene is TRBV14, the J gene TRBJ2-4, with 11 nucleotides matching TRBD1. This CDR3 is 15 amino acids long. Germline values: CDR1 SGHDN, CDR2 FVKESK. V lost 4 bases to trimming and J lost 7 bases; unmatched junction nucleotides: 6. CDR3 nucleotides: TGTGCCAGCAGCCCCCCGGGACAGGGGGTGAACATTCAGTACTTC. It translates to CASSPPGQGVNIQYF.

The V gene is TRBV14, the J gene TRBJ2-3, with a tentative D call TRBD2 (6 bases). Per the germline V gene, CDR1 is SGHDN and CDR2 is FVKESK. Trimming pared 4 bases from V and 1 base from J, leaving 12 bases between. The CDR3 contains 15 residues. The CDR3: CASSRSSGGTDTQYF. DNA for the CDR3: TGTGCCAGCAGCCGGAGTTCGGGGGGCACAGATACGCAGTATTTT.

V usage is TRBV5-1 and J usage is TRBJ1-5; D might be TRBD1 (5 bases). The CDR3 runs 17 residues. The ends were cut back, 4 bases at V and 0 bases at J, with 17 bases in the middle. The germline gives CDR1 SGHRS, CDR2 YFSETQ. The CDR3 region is CASSPGPGGPSNQPQHF. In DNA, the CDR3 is TGCGCCAGCAGCCCGGGACCGGGAGGGCCTAGCAATCAGCCCCAGCATTTT.

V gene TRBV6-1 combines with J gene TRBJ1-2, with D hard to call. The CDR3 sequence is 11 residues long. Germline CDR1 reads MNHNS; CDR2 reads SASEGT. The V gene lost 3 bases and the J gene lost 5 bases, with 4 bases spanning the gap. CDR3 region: CASSEAYGYTF. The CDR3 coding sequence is TGTGCCAGCAGTGAGGCATATGGCTACACCTTC.

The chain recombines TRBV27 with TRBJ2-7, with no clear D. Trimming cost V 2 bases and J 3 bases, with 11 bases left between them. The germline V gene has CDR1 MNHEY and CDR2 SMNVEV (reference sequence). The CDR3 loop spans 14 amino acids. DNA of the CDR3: TGTGCCAGCAGTTTAAGGTCCCAGAACTACGAGCAGTACTTC. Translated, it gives CASSLRSQNYEQYF.

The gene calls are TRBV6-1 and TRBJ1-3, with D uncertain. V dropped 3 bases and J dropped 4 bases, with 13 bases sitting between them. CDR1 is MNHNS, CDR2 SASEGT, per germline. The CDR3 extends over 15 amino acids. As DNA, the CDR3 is TGTGCCAGCAGTGACCCAAGTCGGGAAGGAAACACCATATATTTT. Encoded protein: CASSDPSREGNTIYF.

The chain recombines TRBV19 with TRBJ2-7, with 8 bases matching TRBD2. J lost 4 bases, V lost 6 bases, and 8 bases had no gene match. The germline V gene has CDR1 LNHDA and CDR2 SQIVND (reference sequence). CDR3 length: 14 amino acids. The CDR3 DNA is TGTGCCAGTAGGCCAAGCGGGGGTACGTACGAGCAGTACTTC. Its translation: CASRPSGGTYEQYF.

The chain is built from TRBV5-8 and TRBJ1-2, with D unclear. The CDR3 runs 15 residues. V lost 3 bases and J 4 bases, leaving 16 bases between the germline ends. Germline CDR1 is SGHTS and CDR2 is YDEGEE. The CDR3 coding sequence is TGTGCCAGCAGCTCATACAGCAGTTCGGGCTATGGCTACACCTTC. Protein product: CASSSYSSSGYGYTF. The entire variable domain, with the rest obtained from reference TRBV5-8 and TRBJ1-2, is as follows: EAGVTQSPTHLIKTRGQQATLRCSPISGHTSVYWYQQALGLGLQFLLWYDEGEERNRGNFPPRFSGRQFPNYSSELNVNALELEDSALYLCASSSYSSSGYGYTFGSGTRLTVV.

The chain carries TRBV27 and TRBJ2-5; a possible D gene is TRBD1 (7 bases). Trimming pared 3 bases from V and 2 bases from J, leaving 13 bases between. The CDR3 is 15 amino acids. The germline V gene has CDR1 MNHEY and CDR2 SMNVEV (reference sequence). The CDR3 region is CASSLARGRQETQYF. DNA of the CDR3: TGTGCCAGCAGTTTGGCCAGGGGGAGGCAAGAGACCCAGTACTTC.

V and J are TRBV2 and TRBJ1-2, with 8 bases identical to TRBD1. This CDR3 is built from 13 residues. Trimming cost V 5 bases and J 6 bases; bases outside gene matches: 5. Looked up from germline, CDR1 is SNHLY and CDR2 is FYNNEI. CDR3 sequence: CASSNRGENGYTF. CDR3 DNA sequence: TGTGCCAGCAGTAACAGGGGGGAAAATGGCTACACCTTC.

CDR3 sequence (DNA): TGTGCCAGTAGTCCAGGGGGGAATCAGCCCCAGCATTTT. This encodes CASSPGGNQPQHF. The genes are TRBV19 and TRBJ1-5; TRBD1 aligns across 7 bases. CDR1 is LNHDA, CDR2 SQIVND, per germline (reference sequence). The CDR3 has 13 amino acids. V lost 5 bases and J lost 4; bases outside the gene matches: 2.

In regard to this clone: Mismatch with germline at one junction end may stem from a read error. The CDR3 DNA sequence: TGTGCTAGCAGCCAGCGGACAGGGGGTGAGCAGTACTTC. Amino acids: CASSQRTGGEQYF. The chain joins TRBV7-7 to TRBJ2-7; 10 bases are a match to TRBD1. The CDR3 covers 13 residues. The germline V gene encodes CDR1 SSHAT and CDR2 FNYEAQ (reference sequence).

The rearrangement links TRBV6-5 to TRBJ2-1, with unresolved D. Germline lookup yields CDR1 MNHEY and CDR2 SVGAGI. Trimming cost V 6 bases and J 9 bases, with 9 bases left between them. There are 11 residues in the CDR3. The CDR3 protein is CASSDKAEQFF. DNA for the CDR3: TGTGCCAGCAGCGATAAGGCTGAGCAGTTCTTC.

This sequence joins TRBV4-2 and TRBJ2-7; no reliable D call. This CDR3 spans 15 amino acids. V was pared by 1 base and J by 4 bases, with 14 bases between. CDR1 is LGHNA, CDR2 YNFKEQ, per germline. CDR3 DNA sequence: TGTGCCAGCAGCCAAGCGGAGAGGCCTGAGTACGAGCAGTACTTC. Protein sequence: CASSQAERPEYEQYF.

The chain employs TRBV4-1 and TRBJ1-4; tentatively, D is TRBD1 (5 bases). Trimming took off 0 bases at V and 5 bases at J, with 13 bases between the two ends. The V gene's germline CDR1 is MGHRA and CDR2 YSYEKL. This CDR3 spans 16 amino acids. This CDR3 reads CASSQEGGQRNEKLFF. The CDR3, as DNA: TGCGCCAGCAGCCAAGAGGGCGGACAACGAAATGAAAAACTGTTTTTT.

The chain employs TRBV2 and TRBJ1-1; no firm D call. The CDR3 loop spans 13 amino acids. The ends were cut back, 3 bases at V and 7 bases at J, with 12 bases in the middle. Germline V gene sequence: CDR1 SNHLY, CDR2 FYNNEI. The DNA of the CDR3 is TGTGCCAGCAGTGAGGATACCGGACTTGAAGCTTTCTTT. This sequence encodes CASSEDTGLEAFF.

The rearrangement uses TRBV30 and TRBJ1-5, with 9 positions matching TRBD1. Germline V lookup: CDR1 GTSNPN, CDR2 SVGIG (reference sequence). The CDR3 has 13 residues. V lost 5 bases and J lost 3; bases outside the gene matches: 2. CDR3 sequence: CAWRDRDNQPQHF. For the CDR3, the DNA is TGTGCCTGGCGGGACAGGGACAATCAGCCCCAGCATTTT.

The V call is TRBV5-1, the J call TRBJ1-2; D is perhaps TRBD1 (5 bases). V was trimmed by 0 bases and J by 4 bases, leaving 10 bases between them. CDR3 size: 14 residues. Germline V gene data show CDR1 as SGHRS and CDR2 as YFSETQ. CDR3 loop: CASSLAGQAYGYTF. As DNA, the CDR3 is TGCGCCAGCAGCTTGGCGGGGCAAGCCTATGGCTACACCTTC.

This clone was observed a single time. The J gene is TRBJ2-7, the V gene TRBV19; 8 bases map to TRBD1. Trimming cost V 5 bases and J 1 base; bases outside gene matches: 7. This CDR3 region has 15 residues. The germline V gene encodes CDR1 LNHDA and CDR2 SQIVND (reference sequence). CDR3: CASSPRRGRSYEQYF. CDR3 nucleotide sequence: TGTGCCAGTAGTCCCCGCAGGGGGCGTTCCTACGAGCAGTACTTC.

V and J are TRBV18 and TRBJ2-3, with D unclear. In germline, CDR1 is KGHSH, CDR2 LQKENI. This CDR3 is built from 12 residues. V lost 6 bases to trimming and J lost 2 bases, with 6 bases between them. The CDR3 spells CASSLNTDTQYF. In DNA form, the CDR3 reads TGTGCCAGCTCCCTTAACACAGATACGCAGTATTTT.

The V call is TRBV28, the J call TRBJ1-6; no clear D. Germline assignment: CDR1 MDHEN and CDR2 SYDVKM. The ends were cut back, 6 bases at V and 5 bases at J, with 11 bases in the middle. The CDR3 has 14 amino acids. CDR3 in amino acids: CASSRTEDNSPLHF. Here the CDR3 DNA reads TGTGCCAGCAGCCGCACAGAGGATAATTCACCCCTCCACTTT.

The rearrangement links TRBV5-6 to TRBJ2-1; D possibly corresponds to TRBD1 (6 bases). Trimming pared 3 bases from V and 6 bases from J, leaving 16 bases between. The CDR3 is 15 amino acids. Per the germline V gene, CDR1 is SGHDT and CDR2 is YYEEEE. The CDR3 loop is CASSWGQEPRNEQFF. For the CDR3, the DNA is TGTGCCAGCAGCTGGGGACAAGAACCCCGCAATGAGCAGTTCTTC. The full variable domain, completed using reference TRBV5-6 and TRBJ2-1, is DAGVTQSPTHLIKTRGQQVTLRCSPKSGHDTVSWYQQALGQGPQFIFQYYEEEERQRGNFPDRFSGHQFPNYSSELNVNALLLGDSALYLCASSWGQEPRNEQFFGPGTRLTVL.